Listed below are T cell receptor beta chains from one sample, sequenced in a study of lymphopenia after photon versus proton radiotherapy. Assay: immunoSEQ multiplex PCR; the TCRdb copy retains only in-frame clones and omits some. Altogether some 64,000 clones are present, about nine tenths being singletons, with the ten largest covering over 10%. The sequences come from peripheral blood, collected from a patient treated with proton-based radiotherapy. These receptors were taken from a man older than 75 with esophageal cancer. Both conserved end residues are part of each CDR3. D genes are given only for firm matches. Rows may omit the clone size; those that give it use once, few, many or a size class.

>14|NA|NA|TRBV7-9|TRBJ1-1
CASSFGDPEPEAFF
TGTGCCAGCAGCTTTGGAGACCCGGAACCTGAAGCTTTCTTT
>16|TRBD1|NA|TRBV10-3|TRBJ1-2
CAISEGLGQGVNGYTF
TGTGCCATCAGTGAAGGCCTTGGACAGGGGGTTAATGGCTACACCTTC
>14|TRBD1|NA|TRBV6-5|TRBJ1-6
CATRTGTDNSPLHF
TGTGCCACCCGCACCGGGACAGATAATTCACCCCTCCACTTT
>12|NA|once|TRBV10-2|TRBJ2-4
CASSEAPNIQYF
TGCGCCAGCAGTGAAGCCCCAAACATTCAGTACTTC
>15|TRBD2|NA|TRBV11-2|TRBJ2-1
CASSLVAGAYNEQFF
TGTGCCAGCAGCTTGGTAGCGGGAGCCTACAATGAGCAGTTCTTC
>14|NA|NA|TRBV25-1|TRBJ2-1
CASNPGLPYNEQFF
TGTGCCAGCAACCCCGGACTCCCCTACAATGAGCAGTTCTTC
>16|NA|once|TRBV7-9|TRBJ1-4
CASSLSLGRVNEKLFF
TGTGCCAGCAGCTTAAGTTTGGGCAGGGTTAATGAAAAACTGTTTTTT
>15|TRBD2|once|TRBV5-1|TRBJ2-7
CASSLNSGGAGEQYF
TGCGCCAGCAGCTTGAACAGCGGGGGCGCCGGCGAGCAGTACTTC
>17|NA|NA|TRBV7-2|TRBJ2-4
CASSLDQSTIAKNIQYF
TGTGCCAGCAGCTTAGATCAGAGTACAATAGCCAAAAACATTCAGTACTTC
>14|NA|NA|TRBV7-2|TRBJ2-7
CASSLVSSSYEQYF
TGTGCCAGCAGCTTAGTAAGTTCTAGCTACGAGCAGTACTTC
>16|NA|NA|TRBV4-1|TRBJ2-5
CASSQAPSVSVGTQYF
TGCGCCAGCAGCCAAGCCCCTTCTGTGAGTGTGGGGACCCAGTACTTC
>16|NA|NA|TRBV4-1|TRBJ2-1
CASSQAGGSSTNEQFF
TGCGCCAGCAGCCAAGCAGGGGGGTCTAGTACAAATGAGCAGTTCTTC
>14|NA|once|TRBV18|TRBJ1-1
CASSPAGSLGEAFF
TGTGCCAGCTCACCAGCGGGGTCTCTTGGAGAAGCTTTCTTT
>13|NA|once|TRBV6-5|TRBJ1-1
CASNTGWGTEAFF
TGTGCCAGCAATACGGGGTGGGGGACTGAAGCTTTCTTT
>14|TRBD1|NA|TRBV5-1|TRBJ2-2
CASSPGQYTGELFF
TGCGCCAGCAGCCCGGGACAGTATACCGGGGAGCTGTTTTTT
>12|NA|NA|TRBV11-2|TRBJ1-2
CASSLAGTGYTF
TGTGCCAGCAGCTTAGCAGGGACTGGCTACACCTTC
>14|NA|NA|TRBV5-6|TRBJ1-4
CASSSWPGDEKLFF
TGTGCCAGCAGCTCGTGGCCAGGTGATGAAAAACTGTTTTTT
>14|NA|NA|TRBV18|TRBJ2-3
CASSPPVGEDTQYF
TGTGCCAGCTCACCACCGGTGGGGGAAGATACGCAGTATTTT
>14|NA|few|TRBV2|TRBJ1-2
CASSEQRSTYGYTF
TGTGCCAGCAGTGAACAGCGGAGTACCTATGGCTACACCTTC
>17|TRBD2|NA|TRBV27|TRBJ2-3
CASSQYVIAGGTDTQYF
TGTGCCAGCAGTCAGTATGTTATCGCGGGAGGAACAGATACGCAGTATTTT
>11|NA|NA|TRBV29-1|TRBJ2-5
CSGGPEETQYF
TGCAGCGGGGGTCCAGAAGAGACCCAGTACTTC
>14|NA|NA|TRBV4-3|TRBJ2-5
CASSQDWGRETQYF
TGCGCCAGCAGCCAAGATTGGGGCAGGGAGACCCAGTACTTC
>12|TRBD1|NA|TRBV7-9|TRBJ2-1
CASSLTGIEQFF
TGTGCCAGCAGCTTGACAGGGATAGAGCAGTTCTTC
>13|NA|NA|TRBV27|TRBJ1-1
CASSLGRTVEAFF
TGTGCCAGCAGTTTAGGGAGGACAGTTGAAGCTTTCTTT
>13|NA|NA|TRBV28|TRBJ2-7
CASSLHRVGEQYF
TGTGCCAGCAGCCTTCACCGGGTCGGCGAGCAGTACTTC
>13|NA|NA|TRBV7-9|TRBJ2-3
CASSSWGTDTQYF
TGTGCCAGCAGCTCCTGGGGCACAGATACGCAGTATTTT
>17|TRBD1|NA|TRBV5-3|TRBJ2-7
CARSSCGTGSLSYEQYF
TGTGCCAGAAGCTCCTGCGGGACAGGGTCCTTAAGCTACGAGCAGTACTTC
>12|NA|NA|TRBV6-5|TRBJ2-3
CASTSQGDTQYF
TGTGCCAGCACCTCTCAGGGTGATACGCAGTATTTT
>14|TRBD1|once|TRBV6-5|TRBJ1-2
CASRRQGPNYGYTF
TGTGCCAGCAGACGACAGGGCCCTAACTATGGCTACACCTTC
>14|TRBD2|NA|TRBV5-1|TRBJ2-1
CASRLAGGNNEQFF
TGCGCCAGCAGACTAGCGGGAGGTAACAATGAGCAGTTCTTC
>18|TRBD2|NA|TRBV4-2|TRBJ2-3
CASSQVRSGASGIDTQYF
TGTGCCAGCAGCCAAGTCCGGTCGGGGGCTAGCGGGATAGATACGCAGTATTTT
>12|NA|NA|TRBV15|TRBJ2-7
CATSELAWEQYF
TGTGCCACCAGCGAACTGGCCTGGGAGCAGTACTTC
>15|TRBD2|NA|TRBV9|TRBJ2-1
CASSLNRGVYNEQFF
TGTGCCAGCAGCCTAAACCGGGGGGTCTACAATGAGCAGTTCTTC
>15|TRBD1|few|TRBV9|TRBJ2-7
CASSPGRDRGLEQYF
TGTGCCAGCAGCCCGGGGCGGGACAGGGGGCTCGAGCAGTACTTC
>13|NA|NA|TRBV29-1|TRBJ2-1
CSVDKSSYNEQFF
TGCAGCGTCGACAAGAGCTCCTACAATGAGCAGTTCTTC